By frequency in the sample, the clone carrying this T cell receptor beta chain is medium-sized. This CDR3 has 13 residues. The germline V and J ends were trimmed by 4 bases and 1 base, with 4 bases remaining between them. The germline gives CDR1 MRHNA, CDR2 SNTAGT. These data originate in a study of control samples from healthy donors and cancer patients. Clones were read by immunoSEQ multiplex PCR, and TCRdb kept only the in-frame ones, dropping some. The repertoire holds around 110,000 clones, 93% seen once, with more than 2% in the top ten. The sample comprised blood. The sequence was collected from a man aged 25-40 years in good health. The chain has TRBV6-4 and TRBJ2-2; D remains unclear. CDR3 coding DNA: TGTGCCAGCAGTGCACAGAACACCGGGGAGCTGTTTTTT. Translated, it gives CASSAQNTGELFF.